The 5 T cell receptor beta chains presented below share a single source sample, sequenced in a study of blood T cell repertoires in COVID-19. Sequencing was performed with immunoSEQ multiplex PCR; in TCRdb, only in-frame clones are kept and a portion is missing. The sample contains around 300,000 clones, around nine tenths of which appear only once. The sample consisted of PBMCs or T cells enriched from blood (not recorded which). Receptor source: a woman aged 40 to 55 who had recovered from COVID-19.

The sample holds one count of this clone. The chain uses TRBV18 and TRBJ2-1, with TRBD1 as a possible D gene (6 bases). The germline V and J ends were trimmed by 2 bases and 4 bases, with 9 bases remaining between them. Germline V CDR1 and CDR2: KGHSH, LQKENI. The CDR3 spans 14 residues. CDR3 DNA sequence: TGTGCCAGCTCACCAGGACAGATGTACAATGAGCAGTTCTTC. Its protein is CASSPGQMYNEQFF.

The chain couples TRBV27 to TRBJ2-2; 10 nucleotides line up with TRBD2. J was trimmed by 5 bases and V by 0 bases; bases with no gene match: 0. CDR3 length equals 15 residues. Per germline, CDR1 MNHEY and CDR2 SMNVEV (reference sequence). The CDR3 DNA reads as TGTGCCAGCAGTTTATCTAGCGGGAGGACCGGGGAGCTGTTTTTT. Translated: CASSLSSGRTGELFF.

The chain carries TRBV2 and TRBJ1-4; no clear D. V gave up 6 bases and J gave up 4 bases, with 21 bases separating them. CDR1 is SNHLY, CDR2 FYNNEI, per germline. CDR3 size: 17 residues. The CDR3 is CASRDDSLRGGNEKLFF. The DNA for the CDR3 is TGTGCCAGCAGAGATGACTCCCTCCGAGGCGGTAATGAAAAACTGTTTTTT.

The V and J genes are TRBV2 and TRBJ2-1; D not certain. Germline V lookup: CDR1 SNHLY, CDR2 FYNNEI. The CDR3 spans 14 residues. Deletions cut 3 bases from V and 8 bases from J, with 14 bases between. The CDR3 DNA is TGTGCCAGCAGTGACTACTCGTTTCGGGATGAGCAGTTCTTC. Translating it yields CASSDYSFRDEQFF.

The rearrangement uses TRBV27 and TRBJ2-5, with D uncertain. V lost 0 bases, J lost 4 bases, and 12 bases lay in between. Germline CDR1 is MNHEY and CDR2 is SMNVEV (reference sequence). This CDR3 contains 15 residues. CDR3 coding DNA: TGTGCCAGCAGTTTATCCCCGAGACACGTAGAGACCCAGTACTTC. Protein sequence: CASSLSPRHVETQYF.